The clone carrying this T cell receptor (beta chain) was counted many times. TCRdb re-called the 5' RACE reads through MiXCR, storing one row per CDR3 protein. Of about 76,000 distinct CDR3 sequences detected, under 20% appear once; the ten largest clones hold just over 15%. Blood bank volunteers in Maryland, USA, served as healthy controls. The study built unsorted libraries from 2 million PBMCs kept at -80 C. This entry is derived from a study of neurological immune-mediated disorders. Germline V gene lookup returns CDR1 MNHEY and CDR2 SVGEGT. V lost 0 bases to trimming and J lost 5 bases; unmatched junction nucleotides: 4. CDR3 size: 14 residues.

The sequence was obtained from a woman in her 40s in good health. Sequencing used PBMCs. V usage is TRBV6-2 or TRBV6-3 and J usage is TRBJ2-7; 7 bases are shared with TRBD1. CDR3 DNA sequence: TGTGCCAGCAGTTACTCGACAGGGCTAAACGAGCAGTACGTC. Translation: CASSYSTGLNEQYV.